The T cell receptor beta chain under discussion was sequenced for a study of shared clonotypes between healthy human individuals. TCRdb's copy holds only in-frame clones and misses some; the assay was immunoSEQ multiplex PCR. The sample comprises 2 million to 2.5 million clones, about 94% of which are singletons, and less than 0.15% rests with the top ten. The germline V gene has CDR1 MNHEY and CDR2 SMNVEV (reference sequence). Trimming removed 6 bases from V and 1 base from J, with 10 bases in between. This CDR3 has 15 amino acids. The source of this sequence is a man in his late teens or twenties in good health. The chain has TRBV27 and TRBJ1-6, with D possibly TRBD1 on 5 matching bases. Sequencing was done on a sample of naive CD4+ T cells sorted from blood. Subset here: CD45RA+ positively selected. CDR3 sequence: CASRTGGSYNSPLHF. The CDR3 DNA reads TGTGCCAGCAGGACCGGGGGGTCCTATAATTCACCCCTCCACTTT.